This T cell receptor (beta chain) was found in a study of blood T cells in healthy people across ages. Trimming removed 0 bases from V and 6 bases from J; junction bases left unmatched: 2. Germline assignment: CDR1 SGHTA and CDR2 FQGTGA. CDR3 length: 15 amino acids. This clonotype was seen only once. Next came a second PCR, run for about 6 to 12 cycles, which used a sample-barcoded 5' primer along with a J-beta primer mix. Each CDR3 protein is one row after TCRdb ran MiXCR on the 5' RACE reads. The sample has approximately 730,000 distinct CDR3 sequences, about 55% seen once. The TCR originated in a man older than 75 in good health. This sequence joins TRBV7-3 and TRBJ1-6; 7 bases fit TRBD1. Material: blood. The CDR3 reads CASSLTGQFNSPLHF. CDR3 bases: TGTGCCAGCAGCTTAACGGGACAGTTTAATTCACCCCTCCACTTT.